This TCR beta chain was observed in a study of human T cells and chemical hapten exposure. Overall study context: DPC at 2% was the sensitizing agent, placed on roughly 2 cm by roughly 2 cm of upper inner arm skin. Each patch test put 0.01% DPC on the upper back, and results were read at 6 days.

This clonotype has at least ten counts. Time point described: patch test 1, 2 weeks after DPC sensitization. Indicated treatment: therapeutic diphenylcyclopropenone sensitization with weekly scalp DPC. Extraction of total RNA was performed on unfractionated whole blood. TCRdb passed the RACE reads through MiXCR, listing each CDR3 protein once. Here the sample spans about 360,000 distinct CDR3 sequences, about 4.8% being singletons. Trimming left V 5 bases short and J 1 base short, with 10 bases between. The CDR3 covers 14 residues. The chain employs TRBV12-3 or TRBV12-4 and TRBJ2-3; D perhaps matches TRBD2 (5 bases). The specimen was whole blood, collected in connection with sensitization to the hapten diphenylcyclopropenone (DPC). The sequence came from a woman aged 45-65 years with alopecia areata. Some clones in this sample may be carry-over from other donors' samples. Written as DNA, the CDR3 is TGTGCCAGCAGTGCCAGGCGGGGCACAGATACGCAGTATTTT. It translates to CASSARRGTDTQYF.